This TCR beta chain was sequenced in a study of cytomegalovirus exposure and HLA in healthy donors (dated by TCRdb to about 2017). A note on the overall study: A later analysis indicated that the 130 or so validation repertoires were generated on the platform also employed for the roughly 650 repertoires of the first cohort. The aim of the study was to test whether cataloging public T cell receptors could identify signatures of past pathogen exposure. Besides the first cohort of 666 subjects, a separate validation cohort made up of over 100 different subjects was used. The study combined high-throughput TCR immunosequencing, statistical association of individual TCRs with disease status, and machine learning to predict cytomegalovirus infection status.

The method was the immunoSEQ multiplex PCR assay. On the study's bioinformatics: A statistical classification framework was built for diagnosing cytomegalovirus status from the catalog of TCR beta chain sequences. As stored in TCRdb, this immuneACCESS dataset retains in-frame rearrangements with V and J assigned. A fraction of the clones does not appear; measured against another copy, unresolved V genes explain less than half of the discrepancy, and the remainder lacks a known reason. V, J and clone size were drawn from that table, and D and trimming were deduced from the DNA. For this sample there are 250,000 or so clones; around nine tenths appear just once. The ten largest clones represent about 3% of the sample. As regards this clone: This receptor's antigen is unknown. Per-base qualities were not stored, and no clone one base away is much larger.

Overall study outcomes, separate from this receptor: The authors suggested that the approach could potentially be generalized to other disease states and immunological phenotypes. In vitro tests confirmed that a few of the cytomegalovirus-associated TCR beta chains recognize cytomegalovirus antigens. The validation cohort had no HLA typing available for a later analysis, so co-occurrence within that cohort was assessed over all 130 or so repertoires. Subsequent analysis determined that TCRs grouped into clusters in the first cohort also showed a tendency toward co-occurrence across the 120 or so validation repertoires, and approximately 93% of cluster scores exceeded 0. In the study, approximately 160 TCR beta chains were listed as associated with cytomegalovirus. The classifier was reported to diagnose cytomegalovirus status with high specificity and sensitivity in both the original cohort and the validation cohort. Across donors, most TCR sequences were observed very rarely, whereas some public TCRs were present in many individuals.

The donors were included in the validation cohort of some 120 subjects, a group kept apart from the roughly 670-subject first cohort. Material: PBMCs. The origin of this receptor is a man aged 18 to 35 in good health and CMV-seronegative.

The DNA sequence is given as TGTGCCATCAGTTTCGGAGGGTCCGAAGAGACCCAGTACTTC. Its protein is CAISFGGSEETQYF. In this chain, TRBV10-3 is recombined with TRBJ2-5; a weak D assignment points to TRBD2 (6 bases agree). Taken from the germline V gene, the CDR1 and CDR2 loops are ENHRY and SYGVKD. Between the V and J ends, shortened by 5 bases and 3 bases respectively, the junction contains 13 bases. From cysteine to phenylalanine, the CDR3 is 14 amino acids long. The kept DNA is CDR3 alone, 42 bases in frame from the first base.